This T cell receptor (beta chain) emerged from a study of a mutant IDH1 vaccine in newly diagnosed glioma. Study overall: The initiation of vaccination occurred 4-6 weeks after radiotherapy alone, or with temozolomide cycles. Most had both radiotherapy and temozolomide beforehand; others had only one.

The sample's time point: week 23, last vaccination. Alongside topical imiquimod, each dose of vaccine comprised 300 ug of mutant IDH1 20-mer peptide. Whole-study results and caveats: It was about 92% of patients that developed vaccine-induced immune responses. With respect to changes in top peripheral T cell clonotypes, pseudoprogression seemed unrelated.

As to this clone: Its antigen remains unknown.

TCRdb keeps only in-frame clones here, not all; method: immunoSEQ multiplex PCR. The sample lists roughly 19,000 clones; more than 75% were seen once. The CDR3 has 19 residues. V shed 3 bases and J shed 0 bases, with 21 bases lying between them. CDR1 and CDR2 (germline): ENHRY, SYGVKD. This rearrangement joins TRBV10-3 to TRBJ1-5; D might be TRBD1 (6 bases). The source was PBMCs, collected from a glioma patient whose treatment included an IDH1 peptide vaccine. This sequence was found in a man aged 25-40 years with glioma. As DNA, the CDR3 is TGTGCCATCAGTGAAGACAGGTTGAAAGGTTCCCTTAGCAATCAGCCCCAGCATTTT. Its protein is CAISEDRLKGSLSNQPQHF.